These T cell receptor beta chains were read from a single sample in a study of blood T cell repertoires in COVID-19. Repertoires were generated with immunoSEQ multiplex PCR, while TCRdb's copy carries only in-frame clones and drops some. The data show some 150,000 clones, roughly nine tenths seen once. Sequenced input: peripheral blood. All receptors derive from a woman between 70 and 85 years old with acute or convalescent COVID-19. Each CDR3 is given with its conserved first and last residue. A D gene is named only where the DNA matches it firmly. Clone size is shown for a subset of rows, as once, few, many or a class of expanded clone.

TRBJ2-5,TRBV29-1,.,TRBD2,CSVVADSGGAQETQYF,TGCAGCGTCGTAGCCGATAGCGGGGGTGCTCAAGAGACCCAGTACTTC
TRBJ2-3,TRBV11-3,.,.,CASSFGQSTDTQYF,TGTGCCAGCAGCTTCGGACAGAGCACAGATACGCAGTATTTT
TRBJ1-6,TRBV7-2,.,TRBD1,CASSYMDRENNSPLHF,TGTGCCAGCAGCTATATGGACAGGGAGAATAATTCACCCCTCCACTTT
TRBJ2-3,TRBV5-5,.,TRBD2,CASSPMRTSGADTQYF,TGTGCCAGCAGCCCCATGCGAACTAGCGGGGCAGATACGCAGTATTTT
TRBJ1-3,TRBV11-2,.,.,CASTAGLLAGNTIYF,TGTGCCAGCACCGCGGGACTCCTGGCTGGAAACACCATATATTTT
TRBJ1-6,TRBV27,few,.,CASSSPRGSSYNSPLHF,TGTGCCAGCAGTTCCCCCCGGGGTAGCTCCTATAATTCACCCCTCCACTTT
TRBJ2-5,TRBV7-2,.,.,CASSLVGLGGQETQYF,TGTGCCAGCAGCTTAGTTGGGCTGGGAGGACAAGAGACCCAGTACTTC
TRBJ1-2,TRBV27,.,TRBD1,CASSLVPGTGTYGYTF,TGTGCCAGCAGTTTGGTTCCCGGGACAGGTACTTATGGCTACACCTTC
TRBJ1-1,TRBV6-6,few,.,CASSRGRQFRGLNTEAFF,TGTGCCAGCAGTCGTGGCCGGCAATTTCGGGGTTTGAACACTGAAGCTTTCTTT
TRBJ1-2,TRBV6-6,.,.,CASTRTPNYGYTF,TGTGCCAGCACGCGGACACCCAACTATGGCTACACCTTC
TRBJ1-1,TRBV2,.,TRBD1,CASSQGQGAVEAFF,TGTGCCAGCAGTCAGGGACAGGGGGCAGTTGAAGCTTTCTTT
TRBJ1-2,TRBV29-1,few,TRBD1,CSVGPLEGAGIYGYTF,TGCAGCGTTGGCCCACTTGAGGGGGCGGGGATCTATGGCTACACCTTC
TRBJ2-7,TRBV6-5,.,.,CAIRRPPGGEQYF,TGTGCCATTCGGCGGCCTCCCGGTGGCGAGCAGTACTTC
TRBJ2-5,TRBV5-4,.,.,CASSPQGGQETQYF,TGTGCCAGCAGCCCGCAGGGGGGCCAAGAGACCCAGTACTTC
TRBJ2-1,TRBV29-1,.,TRBD1,CSVYRGNEQFF,TGCAGCGTATACAGGGGAAATGAGCAGTTCTTC
TRBJ1-3,TRBV19,.,.,CASSHLTGERNTIYF,TGTGCCAGTAGTCACTTGACGGGAGAGAGAAACACCATATATTTT
TRBJ1-6,TRBV7-6,.,.,CASSLSPPTLSGSSYNSPLHF,TGTGCCAGCAGCTTATCGCCCCCCACTCTCAGCGGGAGCTCCTATAATTCACCCCTCCACTTT
TRBJ1-1,TRBV15,.,TRBD1,CATGLGRTGTEAFF,TGTGCCACCGGTTTGGGGAGGACAGGGACTGAAGCTTTCTTT
TRBJ2-1,TRBV24-1,.,.,CATSDGGTAKNEQFF,TGTGCCACCAGTGATGGAGGGACAGCTAAGAATGAGCAGTTCTTC
TRBJ2-5,TRBV5-1,.,TRBD2,CASSPLGLAGGTQETQYF,TGCGCCAGCAGCCCGCTAGGACTAGCGGGGGGTACCCAAGAGACCCAGTACTTC
TRBJ2-3,TRBV19,.,TRBD2,CASRISGAPPGTQYF,TGTGCCAGTAGAATTAGCGGGGCTCCTCCGGGTACGCAGTATTTT
TRBJ2-5,TRBV18,few,.,CASSPRGEETQYF,TGTGCCAGCTCACCTCGGGGTGAAGAGACCCAGTACTTC
TRBJ1-1,TRBV5-6,.,.,CASSRGGPEAFF,TGTGCCAGCAGCCGCGGGGGCCCTGAAGCTTTCTTT
TRBJ1-1,TRBV6-2/TRBV6-3,.,TRBD1,CASSSPTGTGKEAFF,TGTGCCAGCAGTTCCCCAACCGGGACAGGGAAGGAAGCTTTCTTT
TRBJ2-1,TRBV3-1/TRBV3-2,.,TRBD1,CASSQTTGGHEQFF,TGTGCCAGCAGCCAAACTACAGGGGGCCATGAGCAGTTCTTC
TRBJ2-1,TRBV6-1,.,TRBD2,CASSETRRSGAFTNEQFF,TGTGCCAGCAGTGAAACGAGGCGGAGCGGGGCTTTCACTAATGAGCAGTTCTTC
TRBJ2-2,TRBV6-5,.,.,CASSLLAGFTGELFF,TGTGCCAGCAGTTTATTGGCAGGTTTTACCGGGGAGCTGTTTTTT
TRBJ1-5,TRBV15,.,TRBD1,CATSGWTGSRNQPQHF,TGTGCCACCAGCGGCTGGACAGGAAGTCGCAATCAGCCCCAGCATTTT
TRBJ1-2,TRBV19,.,.,CASRPTGSYGYTF,TGTGCCAGTAGGCCTACAGGGAGCTATGGCTACACCTTC
TRBJ2-7,TRBV6-5,once,TRBD1,CASSYSATQGIYEQYF,TGTGCCAGCAGTTACTCGGCGACACAGGGGATCTACGAGCAGTACTTC
TRBJ2-5,TRBV7-2,few,TRBD2,CASSLAPGGGTETQYF,TGTGCCAGCAGCTTAGCGCCGGGGGGGGGAACGGAGACCCAGTACTTC
TRBJ1-4,TRBV11-2,.,.,CASSSVIVREKLFF,TGTGCCAGCAGCTCGGTCATCGTTCGGGAAAAACTGTTTTTT
TRBJ1-3,TRBV27,.,.,CASSLAQPSSGNTIYF,TGTGCCAGCAGTTTGGCACAGCCGAGCTCTGGAAACACCATATATTTT
TRBJ2-3,TRBV7-2,.,.,CASSSPGVVYTQYF,TGTGCCAGCAGCTCCCCGGGGGTCGTATATACGCAGTATTTT
TRBJ2-7,TRBV5-1,few,.,CASSPPRQGSIYEQYF,TGCGCCAGCAGCCCGCCGCGGCAGGGGTCGATCTACGAGCAGTACTTC
TRBJ2-3,TRBV11-2,.,.,CASSFTPGGIDTQYF,TGTGCCAGCAGCTTCACGCCGGGGGGCATAGATACGCAGTATTTT
TRBJ2-1,TRBV7-9,.,.,CASSYLGAGAPHEQFF,TGTGCCAGCAGCTACCTGGGGGCGGGGGCACCCCATGAGCAGTTCTTC
TRBJ2-5,TRBV9,.,TRBD1,CASSASTGFEETQYF,TGTGCCAGCAGCGCCTCGACAGGGTTCGAAGAGACCCAGTACTTC
TRBJ2-7,TRBV30,.,.,CAWSVARVRGEQYF,TGTGCCTGGAGTGTAGCCAGGGTCCGAGGCGAGCAGTACTTC
TRBJ1-1,TRBV5-1,few,TRBD1,CASSVGQGGTEAFF,TGCGCCAGCAGCGTCGGACAGGGCGGAACTGAAGCTTTCTTT
TRBJ1-2,TRBV5-1,once,.,CASSPLGGGYTF,TGCGCCAGCAGCCCCCTGGGGGGTGGCTACACCTTC
TRBJ1-1,TRBV28,.,.,CASSLGGGPEAFF,TGTGCCAGCAGTTTGGGCGGAGGTCCTGAAGCTTTCTTT
TRBJ2-2,TRBV7-8,.,.,CASTIPSFGQSNTGELFF,TGTGCCAGCACCATTCCATCCTTTGGGCAGTCGAACACCGGGGAGCTGTTTTTT
TRBJ2-3,TRBV3-1/TRBV3-2,.,TRBD2,CASSSPKVGAGGSTQYF,TGTGCCAGCAGCTCCCCCAAAGTAGGAGCGGGGGGGTCTACGCAGTATTTT
TRBJ1-4,TRBV6-1,.,.,CASSERGGTAQINEKLFF,TGTGCCAGCAGTGAAAGGGGGGGGACCGCCCAGATTAATGAAAAACTGTTTTTT
TRBJ2-5,TRBV2,.,TRBD2,CASSGRERGAQETQYF,TGTGCCAGCAGTGGGAGGGAGCGGGGGGCCCAAGAGACCCAGTACTTC
TRBJ1-2,TRBV19,few,TRBD1,CASTLEGAFRGYTF,TGTGCCAGTACCTTGGAGGGGGCTTTTCGTGGCTACACCTTC
TRBJ2-3,TRBV7-8,.,TRBD1,CASSQRRDSPGTQYF,TGTGCCAGCAGCCAACGCCGGGACAGCCCCGGTACGCAGTATTTT
TRBJ1-1,TRBV5-5,.,.,CASSESHTEAFF,TGTGCCAGCAGCGAAAGCCACACTGAAGCTTTCTTT
TRBJ1-2,TRBV28,few,TRBD1,CASSLTGTRIYGYTF,TGTGCCAGCAGCCTGACAGGGACACGAATCTATGGCTACACCTTC
TRBJ2-7,TRBV30,.,TRBD2,CAWRAAGDSYEQYF,TGTGCCTGGAGGGCAGCGGGGGACTCCTACGAGCAGTACTTC
TRBJ1-3,TRBV6-1,.,.,CASSLSGNTIYF,TGTGCCAGCAGTCTCTCTGGAAACACCATATATTTT
TRBJ1-1,TRBV27,.,TRBD1,CASRTGGTEAFF,TGTGCCAGCAGAACAGGGGGCACTGAAGCTTTCTTT
TRBJ2-3,TRBV7-6,.,.,CASSTQTGFGSTDTQYF,TGTGCCAGCAGCACTCAAACAGGGTTCGGAAGCACAGATACGCAGTATTTT
TRBJ2-3,TRBV24-1,.,TRBD2,CATSYQSAGGLVTQYF,TGTGCCACCAGTTACCAGTCGGCGGGGGGGCTGGTTACGCAGTATTTT
TRBJ2-7,TRBV6-6,.,TRBD1,CASSGTASSYEQYF,TGTGCCAGCAGCGGGACAGCAAGCTCCTACGAGCAGTACTTC
TRBJ1-3,TRBV21-1,.,.,CASSAGDSASGNTIYF,TGTGCCAGCAGCGCGGGGGACTCGGCCTCTGGAAACACCATATATTTT
TRBJ1-6,TRBV28,.,.,CASSLSAVGNSPLHF,TGTGCCAGCAGTTTATCAGCGGTGGGGAATTCACCCCTCCACTTT
TRBJ2-5,TRBV7-7,.,TRBD2,CASSLASGEMQTQYF,TGTGCTAGCAGCTTAGCGAGCGGGGAGATGCAGACCCAGTACTTC
TRBJ1-3,TRBV7-2,.,.,CASSSHGGARAGNTIYF,TGTGCCAGCAGCTCCCATGGAGGGGCGAGGGCTGGAAACACCATATATTTT